This T cell receptor (beta chain) was recorded in a study of blood T cell repertoires in COVID-19 (dated by TCRdb to about 2020). Regarding the study in general: The collaborator samples originated in the United States, Italy and Spain and spanned the acute and convalescent phases of COVID-19. The prospective study material was composed of cDNA or gDNA derived from T cells, B-cell-depleted T cells, or PBMCs. Deeply sampled blood TCRbeta repertoires from subjects exposed to, actively infected with, or recovered from COVID-19 were included in the dataset. A freely available public database, intended as a resource for researchers studying the immune response to SARS-CoV-2, is where the repertoires were released. The samples were drawn from the first 160 participants of the ongoing ImmuneRACE study and from roughly 1,300 subjects provided by 6 global collaborators. Sample metadata almost always included a de-identified subject ID, COVID-19 status, age in years and sex. Where available, HLA class I and class II types were taken from metadata supplied by the sample provider and were not determined by assay-based typing.

On this clone itself: Its antigen remains undetermined. No quality values exist for individual bases; no much larger clone is one base distant.

What the research found in general, with its limitations: Clinical and demographic metadata were provided uncurated, with the amount varying by source and participant.

Whole blood was collected in K2EDTA tubes by collaborating institutions according to the institutions' own protocols. Collaborator samples were shipped for TCRbeta analysis as frozen whole blood, isolated PBMCs, or DNA extracted from either sample type. TCRbeta CDR3 regions were amplified from genomic DNA using the immunoSEQ Assay, a bias-controlled multiplex PCR. In the paper's pipeline: The number of nucleated cells in each sample was estimated by amplification of reference gene primers within the assay. To quantify the absolute abundance of each unique TCRbeta CDR3 rearrangement, sequence reads were collapsed and filtered. Productive Simpson clonality was computed per sample as the square root of Simpson's diversity index over productive rearrangements. TCRdb's version of the immuneACCESS table is confined to in-frame rearrangements and falls short of the full clone set. An unresolved V gene accounts for under half of the shortfall where checked; the remainder is of unknown origin. V and J calls and clone size follow that table, whereas D and trimming were derived from the DNA. This sample holds approximately 49,000 clones; roughly 90% were observed only once. 3% to 3.5% of the sample lies in the top ten.

Here V drops 6 bases and J drops 7 bases, and the junction holds 6 bases not matched to any gene. Per the germline V gene, SGHTA is the CDR1 and FQGNSA is the CDR2. There are 14 amino acids in the CDR3, from cysteine to phenylalanine inclusive. Here the CDR3 DNA is all that survives: 42 bases in frame from base 1. The sample comprised peripheral blood. This clonotype was sampled from a man between 50 and 59 years old with active COVID-19. Recombination joined TRBV7-2 with TRBJ1-6; 7 middle bases align to TRBD1. The CDR3 is CASRPTGPNSPLHF. The DNA reads TGTGCCAGCAGACCGACAGGGCCCAATTCACCCCTCCACTTT.